This T cell receptor (beta chain) was profiled in a study of blood T cell repertoires in COVID-19. For the study at large: Specimens from acute and convalescent COVID-19 originated in the United States, Italy and Spain. Sample material is recorded as cDNA or gDNA derived from T cells, B-cell-depleted T cells, or PBMCs.

There are many counts of this clone. Under the authors' procedure: The assay estimated nucleated cells by amplifying reference gene primers. Profiling relied on immunoSEQ multiplex PCR, and the TCRdb table lists in-frame clones only, not all of them. For V, J and clone size, that table is used; D and trimming come from the DNA. The table has more than 150,000 clones, roughly 83% seen once. In germline, CDR1 is LGHNA, CDR2 YSLEER. J was trimmed by 3 bases and V by 0 bases; bases with no gene match: 1. This CDR3 contains 15 residues. V is TRBV4-3 and J is TRBJ2-1; 8 bases fit TRBD1. The clonotype originates from a man aged 18 to 29 with active or convalescent COVID-19. The material sequenced was peripheral blood. CDR3 DNA: TGCGCCAGCAGCCAAGAGGGACAGGTCTACAATGAGCAGTTCTTC. Residues: CASSQEGQVYNEQFF.